These 5 T cell receptor beta chains originate from one sample sequenced in a study of early T cells in non-severe SARS-CoV-2 infection listed by TCRdb under 2021. The library relied on 5' RACE. The sequencing machine was a NextSeq 500. TCRdb took the public reads, trimmed them with fastp at Q25, ran MiXCR for clone calling and kept in-frame beta chains. Each record represents a unique CDR3 protein, reported with the most common genes and DNA among its rows. Counted in this sample were around 25,000 distinct CDR3 sequences; 4.8% of them appeared once. The ten largest account for roughly 6.7% of the sample. The sequenced sample consisted of whole blood. The origin of the receptors is an adult who was a healthcare worker with PCR-confirmed SARS-CoV-2 infection or an uninfected control (not recorded which).

The chain links TRBV5-1 to TRBJ1-5; maybe TRBD1 (5 bases). CDR1 SGHRS and CDR2 YFSETQ come from the germline V gene. The V gene lost 0 bases and the J gene lost 6 bases, with 10 bases spanning the gap. This CDR3 has 14 residues. The DNA for the CDR3 is TGCGCCAGCAGCTTGGACGGGGGTACTCAGCCCCAGCATTTT. This gives the protein CASSLDGGTQPQHF.

This chain uses TRBV5-4 with TRBJ1-1; D possibly corresponds to TRBD1 (5 bases). This CDR3 has 16 amino acids. Trimming removed 5 bases at V and 0 bases at J, with 17 bases between. CDR1 and CDR2 from the germline V gene are SGHNT and YYREEE (reference sequence). The DNA of the CDR3 is TGTGCCAGCAGTACTCCCATCAGGGACTTGAACACTGAAGCTTTCTTT. Residues: CASSTPIRDLNTEAFF.

This clonotype occurred many times. The gene calls are TRBV11-2 and TRBJ2-4, with 7 bases that match TRBD2. CDR3 size: 15 residues. CDR1 is SGHAT and CDR2 is FQNNGV in the germline V gene. The J segment lost 7 bases and the V segment lost 1 base, leaving 7 bases of the junction unmatched. This chain's CDR3 is CASSLAGGGGNIQYF. The CDR3, as DNA: TGTGCCAGCAGCTTAGCGGGGGGAGGAGGGAACATTCAGTACTTC.

There are many counts of this clonotype. The chain links TRBV12-3 or TRBV12-4 to TRBJ1-1, with 7 bases identical to TRBD1. Unmatched junction bases numbered 11, after V lost 5 bases and J lost 5 bases. The CDR3 spans 15 residues. CDR3: CASSPRQGKGTEAFF. Here the CDR3 DNA reads TGTGCCAGCAGTCCACGACAGGGAAAAGGGACTGAAGCTTTCTTT.

This clonotype was seen a handful of times. The chain couples TRBV4-1 to TRBJ1-1; no firm D call. With 1 base removed from V and 3 bases from J, the gap between germline ends came to 9 bases. Germline V gene data show CDR1 as MGHRA and CDR2 as YSYEKL. The CDR3 is 14 amino acids. CDR3 residues: CASSQGTSYTEAFF. DNA for the CDR3: TGCGCCAGCAGCCAAGGGACTTCTTACACTGAAGCTTTCTTT.